These 20 T cell receptor beta chains were sequenced from one sample in a study of beta chain features in type 1 diabetes. Study outcomes and limitations: Type 1 diabetes patients showed a moderate but significant shortening of TCRB CDR3s in all four CD4+ subsets.

TCRB transcripts that were expressed got sequenced, as all of the isolated RNA had been reverse transcribed. Profiled with immunoSEQ multiplex PCR; TCRdb holds only in-frame clones, not every one. Among under 200,000 clones listed, about 8.3% were seen once. No antigens are known for them. Material: central memory CD4+ T cells from blood. The receptors shown here come from a young woman with type 1 diabetes.

The chain joins TRBV7-2 to TRBJ2-6; D uncertain. The CDR3 has 16 amino acids. The germline V gene encodes CDR1 SGHTA and CDR2 FQGNSA. Trimming left V 2 bases short and J 1 base short, with 9 bases between. CDR3 bases: TGTGCCAGCAGCTTATCTTTCACTTCTGGGGCCAACGTCCTGACTTTC. This gives the protein CASSLSFTSGANVLTF.

In its sample, this clone was seen a few times. The chain couples TRBV7-2 to TRBJ1-5, with 9 positions matching TRBD1. The germline gives CDR1 SGHTA, CDR2 FQGNSA. V was clipped by 3 bases and J by 6 bases; unmatched bases: 9. The CDR3 has 16 amino acids. The chain's CDR3 is CASSFAPQGAGQPQHF. DNA of the CDR3: TGTGCCAGCAGCTTTGCCCCACAGGGGGCGGGTCAGCCCCAGCATTTT.

This clone was found a few times. V usage is TRBV6-6 and J usage is TRBJ2-6; D gene unclear. Germline loops: CDR1 MNHNY, CDR2 SVGAGI (reference sequence). The V end lost 6 bases, the J end lost 0 bases, and 6 bases lay between the germline ends. The CDR3 consists of 14 residues. This CDR3 reads CASRLSSGANVLTF. The CDR3 DNA reads as TGTGCCAGCAGGCTAAGCTCTGGGGCCAACGTCCTGACTTTC.

This clone was counted between two and nine times. The chain couples TRBV28 to TRBJ1-2; D gene unclear. V lost 11 bases and J lost 4, with 8 bases in between. CDR3 length equals 10 residues. Germline V gives CDR1 MDHEN, CDR2 SYDVKM. The DNA of the CDR3 is TGTGCCGCAGGTGTCTATGGCTACACCTTC. Its protein product is CAAGVYGYTF.

The chain recombines TRBV6-5 with TRBJ2-6; tentatively, D is TRBD1 (6 bases). V was shortened by 4 bases and J by 2 bases, with 12 bases between the two germline ends. Germline V CDR1 and CDR2: MNHEY, SVGAGI. This CDR3 is 16 amino acids long. The CDR3 DNA is TGTGCCAGCAGTTCGACAGGACATCCTGGGGCCAACGTCCTGACTTTC. Translated: CASSSTGHPGANVLTF.

The genes are TRBV6-5 and TRBJ1-6; TRBD1 matches at 10 bases. This CDR3 has 15 amino acids. Germline V lookup: CDR1 MNHEY, CDR2 SVGAGI. The ends lost 7 bases at V and 7 bases at J; junction bases unmatched: 7. The CDR3 here is CASTRGQGGNSPLHF. In DNA, the CDR3 is TGTGCCAGCACCAGAGGACAGGGGGGGAATTCACCCCTCCACTTT.

The chain combines TRBV28 with TRBJ2-5; possible D gene TRBD2, 5 bases. The CDR3 contains 14 residues. CDR1 is MDHEN, CDR2 SYDVKM, per germline. Trimming took off 3 bases at V and 3 bases at J, with 11 bases between the two ends. This CDR3 is CASSFSVREETQYF. DNA of the CDR3: TGTGCCAGCAGTTTTTCAGTGCGGGAAGAGACCCAGTACTTC.

This clone was seen at least ten times. V and J are TRBV7-2 and TRBJ2-3, with 11 bases lining up with TRBD2. CDR3 length: 16 amino acids. The germline gives CDR1 SGHTA, CDR2 FQGNSA. V gave up 7 bases and J gave up 5 bases; unmatched junction bases: 11. Here the CDR3 reads CASNRHSGGAGDTQYF. DNA for the CDR3: TGTGCCAGCAATCGTCATAGCGGGGGGGCCGGAGATACGCAGTATTTT.

There are a few counts of this clone. The V and J genes are TRBV7-2 and TRBJ2-5, with D perhaps TRBD2 (5 bases). The CDR3 totals 16 residues. V dropped 5 bases and J dropped 6 bases, with 22 bases sitting between them. Germline assignment: CDR1 SGHTA and CDR2 FQGNSA. This CDR3 is CASSHASGIAQKTQYF. CDR3 DNA sequence: TGTGCCAGCAGCCATGCATCGGGAATAGCGCAAAAGACCCAGTACTTC.

The table lists this clone with a few counts. V is TRBV5-4 and J is TRBJ1-1; no firm D call. This CDR3 spans 14 amino acids. Germline CDR1 reads SGHNT; CDR2 reads YYREEE (reference sequence). V was clipped by 4 bases and J by 1 base, with 11 bases between them. CDR3 sequence: CASSRWAGNTEAFF. The CDR3 DNA sequence: TGTGCCAGCAGCCGTTGGGCGGGGAACACTGAAGCTTTCTTT.

A few counts support this clone. V usage is TRBV18 and J usage is TRBJ2-7; D is uncertain. The germline CDR1 and CDR2 sequences are KGHSH and LQKENI. Trimming took 2 bases from V and 6 from J, leaving 5 bases between them. The CDR3 totals 11 residues. CDR3 in DNA: TGTGCCAGCTCACCAATCGGCGAGCAGTACTTC. This sequence encodes CASSPIGEQYF.

This clone was counted a few times. The V and J genes are TRBV6-5 and TRBJ2-5; a weak D match, TRBD2 (7 bases). CDR1 and CDR2 (germline): MNHEY, SVGAGI. V gave up 0 bases and J gave up 5 bases, with 13 bases separating them. The CDR3 is made up of 15 amino acids. CDR3 amino acids: CASSYSWGGSETQYF. CDR3 DNA: TGTGCCAGCAGTTACTCATGGGGGGGCTCGGAGACCCAGTACTTC.

This rearrangement joins TRBV9 to TRBJ1-5; D is possibly TRBD1 (6 bases). Germline V gene sequence: CDR1 SGDLS, CDR2 YYNGEE. Trimming cost V 3 bases and J 2 bases, with 12 bases left between them. This CDR3 comprises 15 residues. CDR3 coding DNA: TGTGCCAGCAGCGCGACAGGATTTGGCAATCAGCCCCAGCATTTT. Its protein is CASSATGFGNQPQHF.

This clone was found a few times. J is TRBJ2-7 and V is TRBV5-1, with D possibly matching TRBD2 (6 bases). Germline V gene data show CDR1 as SGHRS and CDR2 as YFSETQ. The CDR3 is made up of 16 amino acids. Trimming left V 5 bases short and J 0 bases short, with 18 bases between. CDR3 amino acids: CASSDAGRRSSYEQYF. The CDR3 DNA follows: TGCGCCAGCAGTGACGCGGGACGGCGAAGCTCCTACGAGCAGTACTTC.

This clone was picked up a small number of times. This sequence joins TRBV4-1 and TRBJ1-2; 9 bases are a match to TRBD1. Germline V CDR1 and CDR2: MGHRA, YSYEKL. With V trimmed by 0 bases and J by 7 bases, 12 bases remained unmatched. This CDR3 is built from 17 residues. Here the CDR3 reads CASSQDSGTGTVVGYTF. CDR3 nucleotides: TGCGCCAGCAGCCAAGATAGCGGGACAGGGACCGTTGTTGGCTACACCTTC.

In this sample, this clone turned up a few times. The rearrangement links TRBV29-1 to TRBJ1-4; weak D call: TRBD1 (5 bases). The CDR3 is made up of 13 amino acids. The V end was cut by 4 bases, the J end by 5 bases, with 11 bases between. Per the germline V gene, CDR1 is SQVTM and CDR2 is ANQGSEA. In DNA, the CDR3 is TGCAGCGTTGGGCAGGGATCCAATGAAAAACTGTTTTTT. This codes for CSVGQGSNEKLFF.

V gene TRBV27 combines with J gene TRBJ2-1; weak D call: TRBD2 (6 bases). CDR1 MNHEY and CDR2 SMNVEV come from the germline V gene (reference sequence). Trimming stripped 5 bases from V and 15 bases from J, with 17 bases between. The CDR3 length is 12 residues. CDR3 coding DNA: TGTGCCAGCAGTCAGGACTATCTCCCGACGTTCTTC. Protein sequence: CASSQDYLPTFF.

This sequence joins TRBV6-6 and TRBJ2-7; D call uncertain. The CDR3 covers 14 residues. Germline CDR1 reads MNHNY; CDR2 reads SVGAGI (reference sequence). Trimming left V 2 bases short and J 4 bases short, with 12 bases between. Here the CDR3 DNA reads TGTGCCAGCAGTTACACAGACGGAAAGTACGAGCAGTACTTC. It codes for CASSYTDGKYEQYF.

In this sample, this clone turned up a few times. The V call is TRBV28, the J call TRBJ2-1, with a tentative D call TRBD2 (5 bases). CDR1 MDHEN and CDR2 SYDVKM come from the germline V gene. The ends were cut back, 1 base at V and 2 bases at J, with 12 bases in the middle. The CDR3 sequence is 16 residues long. In nucleotides, the CDR3 is TGTGCCAGCAGTTTATTTGGTAGCGCGCCCTACAATGAGCAGTTCTTC. Amino acid sequence: CASSLFGSAPYNEQFF.

The chain's CDR3 is CASSPPGQGSTEAFF. The CDR3 DNA sequence: TGTGCCAGCAGCCCTCCGGGACAGGGTTCCACTGAAGCTTTCTTT. This chain joins TRBV7-2 and TRBJ1-1; 9 positions agree with TRBD1. Germline loops: CDR1 SGHTA, CDR2 FQGNSA. This CDR3 region has 15 residues. After removal of 5 bases from V and 4 bases from J, the junction contained 8 bases not matched to a gene.